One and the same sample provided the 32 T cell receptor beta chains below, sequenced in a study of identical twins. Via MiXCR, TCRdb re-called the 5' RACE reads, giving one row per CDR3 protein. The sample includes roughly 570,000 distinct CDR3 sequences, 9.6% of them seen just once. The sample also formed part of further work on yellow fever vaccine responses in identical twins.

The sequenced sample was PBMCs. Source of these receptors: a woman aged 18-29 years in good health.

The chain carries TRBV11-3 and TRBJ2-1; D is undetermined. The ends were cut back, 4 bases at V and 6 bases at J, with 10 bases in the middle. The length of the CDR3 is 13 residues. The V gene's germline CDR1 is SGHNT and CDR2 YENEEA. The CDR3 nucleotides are TGTGCCAGCAGCTCGGCGGTGGGCAATGAGCAGTTCTTC. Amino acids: CASSSAVGNEQFF.

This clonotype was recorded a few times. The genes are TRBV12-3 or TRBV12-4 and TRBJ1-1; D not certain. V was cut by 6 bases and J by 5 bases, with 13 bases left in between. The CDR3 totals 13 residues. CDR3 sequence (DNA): TGTGCCAGCAGGGCGGAGGTCAGTACTGAAGCTTTCTTT. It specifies CASRAEVSTEAFF.

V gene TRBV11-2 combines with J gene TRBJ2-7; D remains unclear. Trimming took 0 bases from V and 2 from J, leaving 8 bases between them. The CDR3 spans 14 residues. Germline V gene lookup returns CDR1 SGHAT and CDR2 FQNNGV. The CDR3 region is CASSLDLYAYEQYF. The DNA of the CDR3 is TGTGCCAGCAGCTTAGATCTTTACGCCTACGAGCAGTACTTC.

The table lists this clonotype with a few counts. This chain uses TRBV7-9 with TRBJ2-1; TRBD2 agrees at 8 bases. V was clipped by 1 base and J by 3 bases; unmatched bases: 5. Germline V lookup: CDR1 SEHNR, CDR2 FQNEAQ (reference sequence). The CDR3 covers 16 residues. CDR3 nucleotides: TGTGCCAGCAGCTTAGTGGTAGCGGGGTTCTACAATGAGCAGTTCTTC. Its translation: CASSLVVAGFYNEQFF. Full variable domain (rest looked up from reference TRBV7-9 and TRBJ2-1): DTGVSQNPRHKITKRGQNVTFRCDPISEHNRLYWYRQTLGQGPEFLTYFQNEAQLEKSRLLSDRFSAERPKGSFSTLEIQRTEQGDSAMYLCASSLVVAGFYNEQFFGPGTRLTVL.

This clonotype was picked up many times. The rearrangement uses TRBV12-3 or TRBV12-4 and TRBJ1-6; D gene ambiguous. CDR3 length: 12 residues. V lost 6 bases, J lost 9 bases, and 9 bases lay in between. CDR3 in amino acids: CASSREISPLHF. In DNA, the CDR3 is TGTGCCAGCAGCCGGGAGATTTCACCCCTCCACTTT.

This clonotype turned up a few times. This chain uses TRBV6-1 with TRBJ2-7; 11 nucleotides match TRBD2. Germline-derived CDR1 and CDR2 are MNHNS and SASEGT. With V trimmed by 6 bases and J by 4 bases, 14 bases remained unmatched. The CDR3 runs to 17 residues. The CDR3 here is CASSRPLSGRAGYEQYF. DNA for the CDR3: TGTGCCAGCAGCCGACCCCTTAGCGGGAGGGCCGGGTACGAGCAGTACTTC.

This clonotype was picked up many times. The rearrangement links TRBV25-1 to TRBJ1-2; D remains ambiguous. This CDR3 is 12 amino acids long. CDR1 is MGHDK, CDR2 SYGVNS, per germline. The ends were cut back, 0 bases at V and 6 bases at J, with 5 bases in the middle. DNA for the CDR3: TGTGCCAGCAGTGAATATAGGGATGGCTACACCTTC. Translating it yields CASSEYRDGYTF.

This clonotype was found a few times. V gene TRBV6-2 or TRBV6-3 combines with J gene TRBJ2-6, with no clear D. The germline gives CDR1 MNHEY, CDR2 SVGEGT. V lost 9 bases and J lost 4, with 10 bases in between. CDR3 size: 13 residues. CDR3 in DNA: TGTGCCAGTCTAGAGTGGGGGGCCAACGTCCTGACTTTC. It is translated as CASLEWGANVLTF.

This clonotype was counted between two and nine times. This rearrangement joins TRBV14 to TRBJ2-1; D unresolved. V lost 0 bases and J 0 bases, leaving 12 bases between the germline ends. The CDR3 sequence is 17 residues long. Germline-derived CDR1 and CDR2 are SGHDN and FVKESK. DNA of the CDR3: TGTGCCAGCAGCCAAGATAAGGCAGGAAGCTCCTACAATGAGCAGTTCTTC. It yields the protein CASSQDKAGSSYNEQFF. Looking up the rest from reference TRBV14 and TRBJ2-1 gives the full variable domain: EAGVTQFPSHSVIEKGQTVTLRCDPISGHDNLYWYRRVMGKEIKFLLHFVKESKQDESGMPNNRFLAERTGGTYSTLKVQPAELEDSGVYFCASSQDKAGSSYNEQFFGPGTRLTVL.

DNA of the CDR3: TGTGCCAGCAGCACAGGGAACGAGCAGTACTTC. It codes for CASSTGNEQYF. The genes are TRBV6-6 and TRBJ2-7; possibly TRBD1 for D (6 bases). This CDR3 comprises 11 residues. Germline V gene sequence: CDR1 MNHNY, CDR2 SVGAGI (reference sequence). V was shortened by 6 bases and J by 5 bases, with 8 bases between the two germline ends.

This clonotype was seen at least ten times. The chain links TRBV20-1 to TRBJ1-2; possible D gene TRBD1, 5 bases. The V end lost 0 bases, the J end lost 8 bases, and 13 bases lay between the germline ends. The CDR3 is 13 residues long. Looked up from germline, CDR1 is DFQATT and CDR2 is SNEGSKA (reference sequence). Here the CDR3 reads CSARDLGGSGYTF. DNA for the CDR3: TGCAGTGCTAGAGATCTCGGGGGGTCGGGCTACACCTTC.

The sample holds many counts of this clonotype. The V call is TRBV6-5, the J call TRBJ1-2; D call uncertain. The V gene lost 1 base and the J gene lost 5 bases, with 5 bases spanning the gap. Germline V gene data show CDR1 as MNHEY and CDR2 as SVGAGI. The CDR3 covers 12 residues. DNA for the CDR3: TGTGCCAGCAGTTACTACGGGTATGGCTACACCTTC. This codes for CASSYYGYGYTF.

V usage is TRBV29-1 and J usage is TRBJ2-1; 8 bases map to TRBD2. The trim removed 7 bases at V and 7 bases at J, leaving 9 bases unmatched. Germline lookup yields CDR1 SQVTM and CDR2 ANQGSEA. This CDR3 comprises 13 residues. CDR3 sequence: CSGGSSGLNEQFF. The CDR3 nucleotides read TGCAGCGGGGGGTCTAGCGGGCTAAATGAGCAGTTCTTC.

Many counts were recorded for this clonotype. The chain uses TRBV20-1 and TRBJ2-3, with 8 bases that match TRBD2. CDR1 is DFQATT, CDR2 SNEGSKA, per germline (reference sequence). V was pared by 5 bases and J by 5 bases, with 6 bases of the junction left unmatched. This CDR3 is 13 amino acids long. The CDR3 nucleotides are TGCAGTGCTCCTGGGACTAGGAGAGATACGCAGTATTTT. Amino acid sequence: CSAPGTRRDTQYF.

Written as DNA, the CDR3 is TGTGCCAGCAGCCCGGGACTAGCGAATGGCTACGAGCAGTACTTC. The encoded protein is CASSPGLANGYEQYF. The J gene is TRBJ2-7, the V gene TRBV2; TRBD2 aligns across 10 bases. Trimming cost V 6 bases and J 3 bases; bases outside gene matches: 8. The CDR3 totals 15 residues. The V gene's germline CDR1 is SNHLY and CDR2 FYNNEI.

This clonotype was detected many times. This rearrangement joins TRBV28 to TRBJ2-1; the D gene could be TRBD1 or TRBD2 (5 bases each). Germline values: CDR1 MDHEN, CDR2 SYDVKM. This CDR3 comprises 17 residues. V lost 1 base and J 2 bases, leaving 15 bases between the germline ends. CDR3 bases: TGTGCCAGCAGTTTATATCTCCCGGGGCTCACCTACAATGAGCAGTTCTTC. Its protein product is CASSLYLPGLTYNEQFF.

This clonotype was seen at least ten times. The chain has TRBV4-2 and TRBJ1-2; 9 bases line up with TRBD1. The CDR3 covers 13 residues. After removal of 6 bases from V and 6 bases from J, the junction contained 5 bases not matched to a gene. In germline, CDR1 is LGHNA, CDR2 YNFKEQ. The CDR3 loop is CASRARTGDGYTF. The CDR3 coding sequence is TGTGCCAGCAGAGCTCGGACAGGGGATGGCTACACCTTC.

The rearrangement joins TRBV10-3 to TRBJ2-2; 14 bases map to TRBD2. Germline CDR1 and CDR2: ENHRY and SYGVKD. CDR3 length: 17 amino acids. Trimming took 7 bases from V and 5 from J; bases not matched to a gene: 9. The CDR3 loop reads CAITPTSGRAGTGELFF. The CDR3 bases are TGTGCCATCACCCCGACTAGCGGGAGGGCCGGGACCGGGGAGCTGTTTTTT.

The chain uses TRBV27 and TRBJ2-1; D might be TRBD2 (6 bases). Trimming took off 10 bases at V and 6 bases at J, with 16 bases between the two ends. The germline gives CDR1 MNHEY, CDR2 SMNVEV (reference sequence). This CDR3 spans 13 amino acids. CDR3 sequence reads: CAIGRGAPNEQFF. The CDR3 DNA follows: TGTGCCATCGGCCGCGGGGCCCCCAATGAGCAGTTCTTC.

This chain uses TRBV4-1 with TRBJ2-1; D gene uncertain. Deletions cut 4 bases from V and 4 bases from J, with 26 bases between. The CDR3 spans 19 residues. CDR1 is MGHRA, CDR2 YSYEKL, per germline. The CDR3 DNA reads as TGCGCCAGCAGCCCACTTACTACCCTCCCCGTACCTAATTACAATGAGCAGTTCTTC. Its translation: CASSPLTTLPVPNYNEQFF.

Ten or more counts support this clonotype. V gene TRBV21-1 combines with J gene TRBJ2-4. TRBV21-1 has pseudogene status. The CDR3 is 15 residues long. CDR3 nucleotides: TGTGCCAGCAGCAAAGAGGCGACTGTAGAAAACATTCAGTACTTC. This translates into CASSKEATVENIQYF.

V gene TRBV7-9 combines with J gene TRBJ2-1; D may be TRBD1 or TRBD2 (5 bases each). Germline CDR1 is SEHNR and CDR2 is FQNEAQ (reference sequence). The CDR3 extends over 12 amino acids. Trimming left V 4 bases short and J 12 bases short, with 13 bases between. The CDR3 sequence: CASSWDPNWQFF. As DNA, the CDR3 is TGTGCCAGCAGCTGGGACCCCAATTGGCAGTTCTTC.

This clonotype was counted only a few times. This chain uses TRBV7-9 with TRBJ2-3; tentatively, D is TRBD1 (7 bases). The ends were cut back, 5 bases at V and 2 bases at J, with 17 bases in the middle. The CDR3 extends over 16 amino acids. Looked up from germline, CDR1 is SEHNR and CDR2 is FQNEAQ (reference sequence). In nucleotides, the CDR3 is TGTGCCAGCAGCCCCTCAGGAGGGGGCCTCACAGATACGCAGTATTTT. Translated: CASSPSGGGLTDTQYF.

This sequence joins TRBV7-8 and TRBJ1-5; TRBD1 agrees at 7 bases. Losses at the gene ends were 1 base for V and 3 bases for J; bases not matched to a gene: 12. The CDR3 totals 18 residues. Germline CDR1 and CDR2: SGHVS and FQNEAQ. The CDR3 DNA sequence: TGTGCCAGCAGCTTAGTCCGGACAGGTCACCCTTCCAATCAGCCCCAGCATTTT. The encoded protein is CASSLVRTGHPSNQPQHF.

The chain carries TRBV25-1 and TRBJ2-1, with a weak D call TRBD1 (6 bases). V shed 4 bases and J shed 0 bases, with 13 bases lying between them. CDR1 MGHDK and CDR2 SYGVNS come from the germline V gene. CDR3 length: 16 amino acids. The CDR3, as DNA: TGTGCCAGCAGTGGGATCACGGACAGCTCCTACAATGAGCAGTTCTTC. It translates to CASSGITDSSYNEQFF.

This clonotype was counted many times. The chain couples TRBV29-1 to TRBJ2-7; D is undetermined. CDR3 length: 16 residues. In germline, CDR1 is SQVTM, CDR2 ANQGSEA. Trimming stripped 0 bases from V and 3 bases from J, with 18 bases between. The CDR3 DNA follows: TGCAGCGTTGAAGAGGGCAGTCGTGTACCGGGCTACGAGCAGTACTTC. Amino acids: CSVEEGSRVPGYEQYF.

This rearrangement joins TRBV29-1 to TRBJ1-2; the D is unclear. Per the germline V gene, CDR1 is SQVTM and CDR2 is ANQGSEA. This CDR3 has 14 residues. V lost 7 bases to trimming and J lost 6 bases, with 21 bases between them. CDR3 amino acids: CSGGSGLPVDGYTF. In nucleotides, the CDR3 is TGCAGCGGCGGGTCTGGCTTACCTGTGGATGGCTACACCTTC. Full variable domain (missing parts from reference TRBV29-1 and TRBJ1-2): SAVISQKPSRDICQRGTSLTIQCQVDSQVTMMFWYRQQPGQSLTLIATANQGSEATYESGFVIDKFPISRPNLTFSTLTVSNMSPEDSSIYLCSGGSGLPVDGYTFGSGTRLTVV.

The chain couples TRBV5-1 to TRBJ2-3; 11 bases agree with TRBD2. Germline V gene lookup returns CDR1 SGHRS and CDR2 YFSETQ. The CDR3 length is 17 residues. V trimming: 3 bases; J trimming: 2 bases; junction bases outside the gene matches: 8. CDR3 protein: CASSSTLAGVNTDTQYF. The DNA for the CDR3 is TGCGCCAGCAGCTCAACACTAGCGGGGGTCAACACAGATACGCAGTATTTT.

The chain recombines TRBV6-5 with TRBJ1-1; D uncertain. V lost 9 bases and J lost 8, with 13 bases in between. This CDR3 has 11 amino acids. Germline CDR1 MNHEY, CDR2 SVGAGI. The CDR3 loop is CASSSEMEAFF. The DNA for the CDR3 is TGTGCCAGTAGCTCTGAGATGGAAGCTTTCTTT.

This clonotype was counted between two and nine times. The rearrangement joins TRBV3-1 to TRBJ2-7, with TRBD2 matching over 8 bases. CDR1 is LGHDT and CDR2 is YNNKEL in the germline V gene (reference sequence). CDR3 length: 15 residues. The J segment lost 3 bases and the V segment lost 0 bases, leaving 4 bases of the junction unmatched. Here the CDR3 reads CASSQDPSGLYEQYF. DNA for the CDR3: TGTGCCAGCAGCCAAGACCCTAGCGGGCTCTACGAGCAGTACTTC.

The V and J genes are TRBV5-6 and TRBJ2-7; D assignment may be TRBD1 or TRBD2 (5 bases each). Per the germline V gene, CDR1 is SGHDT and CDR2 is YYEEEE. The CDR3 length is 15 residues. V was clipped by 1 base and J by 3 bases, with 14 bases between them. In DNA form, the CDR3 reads TGTGCCAGCAGCTTGAGTCCGGGACCTTTCTACGAGCAGTACTTC. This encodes CASSLSPGPFYEQYF.

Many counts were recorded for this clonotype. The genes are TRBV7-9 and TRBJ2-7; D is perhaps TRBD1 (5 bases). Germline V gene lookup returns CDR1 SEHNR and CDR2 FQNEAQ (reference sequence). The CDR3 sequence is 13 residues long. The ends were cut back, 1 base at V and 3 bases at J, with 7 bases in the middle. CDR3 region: CASSLEDNYEQYF. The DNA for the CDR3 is TGTGCCAGCAGCTTAGAGGACAACTACGAGCAGTACTTC. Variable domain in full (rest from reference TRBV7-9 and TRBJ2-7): DTGVSQNPRHKITKRGQNVTFRCDPISEHNRLYWYRQTLGQGPEFLTYFQNEAQLEKSRLLSDRFSAERPKGSFSTLEIQRTEQGDSAMYLCASSLEDNYEQYFGPGTRLTVT.